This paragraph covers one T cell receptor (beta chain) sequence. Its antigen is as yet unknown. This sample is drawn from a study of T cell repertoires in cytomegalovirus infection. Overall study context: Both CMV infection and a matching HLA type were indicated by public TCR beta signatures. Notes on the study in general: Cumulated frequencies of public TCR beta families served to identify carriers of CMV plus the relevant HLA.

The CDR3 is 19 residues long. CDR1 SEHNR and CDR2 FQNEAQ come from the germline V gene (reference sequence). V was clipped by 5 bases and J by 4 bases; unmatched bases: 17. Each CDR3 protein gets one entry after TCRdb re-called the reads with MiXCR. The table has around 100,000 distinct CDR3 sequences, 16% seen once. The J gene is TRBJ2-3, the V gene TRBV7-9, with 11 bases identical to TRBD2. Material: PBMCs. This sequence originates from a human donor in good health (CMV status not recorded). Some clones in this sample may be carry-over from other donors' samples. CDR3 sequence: CASSRTLLAGGKNADTQYF. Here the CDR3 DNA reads TGTGCCAGCAGCCGCACCCTTCTAGCGGGGGGCAAGAATGCAGATACGCAGTATTTT.